Listed below are T cell receptor beta chains from one sample, sequenced in a study of blood T cells in healthy people across ages. TCRdb independently ran MiXCR on the 5' RACE reads; one entry per CDR3 protein. The profile shows roughly 2 million distinct CDR3 sequences, about 50% of them singletons. Sequencing was performed on blood. These receptors were taken from a middle-aged woman in good health. Both conserved end residues are part of each CDR3. D genes are given only for firm matches. The size of a clone is reported for some rows only, either as once, few or many, or as a class for expanded clones.

abundance: few; v_gene: TRBV28; j_gene: TRBJ2-5; d_gene: NA; CDR3aa: CASSSILRDHSTETQYF; CDR3nt: TGTGCCAGCAGTTCCATCCTGAGGGACCATTCTACCGAGACCCAGTACTTC
abundance: once; v_gene: TRBV6-2/TRBV6-3; j_gene: TRBJ1-1; d_gene: TRBD1; CDR3aa: CATAGTGAGNTEAFF; CDR3nt: TGTGCCACTGCCGGGACAGGGGCCGGGAACACTGAAGCTTTCTTT
abundance: NA; v_gene: TRBV3-1; j_gene: TRBJ2-2; d_gene: NA; CDR3aa: CASSQTKQALNTGELFF; CDR3nt: TGTGCCAGCAGCCAGACGAAACAAGCCTTGAACACCGGGGAGCTGTTTTTT
abundance: NA; v_gene: TRBV7-2; j_gene: TRBJ2-1; d_gene: NA; CDR3aa: CASSSTRVGEQFF; CDR3nt: TGTGCCAGCAGCTCAACTCGTGTTGGTGAGCAGTTCTTC
abundance: NA; v_gene: TRBV6-5; j_gene: TRBJ2-3; d_gene: TRBD1; CDR3aa: CASSSGQGAADTQYF; CDR3nt: TGTGCCAGCAGTTCGGGACAGGGGGCAGCAGATACGCAGTATTTT
abundance: NA; v_gene: TRBV4-2; j_gene: TRBJ1-1; d_gene: TRBD1; CDR3aa: CASSHQGQGSTEAFF; CDR3nt: TGTGCCAGCAGCCATCAGGGACAGGGGAGCACTGAAGCTTTCTTT
abundance: NA; v_gene: TRBV4-3; j_gene: TRBJ2-7; d_gene: NA; CDR3aa: CASSQDSGAVYEQYF; CDR3nt: TGCGCCAGCAGCCAAGATTCCGGGGCAGTCTACGAGCAGTACTTC
abundance: few; v_gene: TRBV28; j_gene: TRBJ2-1; d_gene: TRBD2; CDR3aa: CASSPLRGGYNEQFF; CDR3nt: TGTGCCAGCAGTCCCTTGCGGGGGGGATACAATGAGCAGTTCTTC
abundance: NA; v_gene: TRBV4-3; j_gene: TRBJ2-3; d_gene: TRBD2; CDR3aa: CASSQGRAGGVDAQYF; CDR3nt: TGCGCCAGCAGCCAGGGCCGAGCGGGGGGCGTAGATGCGCAGTATTTT
abundance: few; v_gene: TRBV27; j_gene: TRBJ1-4; d_gene: NA; CDR3aa: CASSSWITNEKLFF; CDR3nt: TGTGCCAGCAGTTCGTGGATAACTAATGAAAAACTGTTTTTT
abundance: few; v_gene: TRBV7-9; j_gene: TRBJ1-4; d_gene: NA; CDR3aa: CASSSQGLSEKLFF; CDR3nt: TGTGCCAGCAGCTCACAGGGCCTCAGTGAAAAACTGTTTTTT
abundance: few; v_gene: TRBV7-2; j_gene: TRBJ2-3; d_gene: NA; CDR3aa: CASSPRSPPSTDTQYF; CDR3nt: TGTGCCAGCAGCCCACGCAGCCCCCCTAGCACAGATACGCAGTATTTT
abundance: once; v_gene: TRBV28; j_gene: TRBJ2-6; d_gene: NA; CDR3aa: CASRRTPGIPGANVLTF; CDR3nt: TGTGCCAGCAGGCGGACCCCAGGGATCCCTGGGGCCAACGTCCTGACTTTC
abundance: NA; v_gene: TRBV20-1; j_gene: TRBJ2-7; d_gene: TRBD2; CDR3aa: CSAELAGSSYEQYF; CDR3nt: TGCAGTGCGGAACTAGCGGGGAGCTCCTACGAGCAGTACTTC
abundance: NA; v_gene: TRBV12-3/TRBV12-4; j_gene: TRBJ1-5; d_gene: NA; CDR3aa: CASRRRLNQPQHF; CDR3nt: TGTGCCAGCAGGCGACGGCTCAATCAGCCCCAGCATTTT
abundance: few; v_gene: TRBV16; j_gene: TRBJ2-4; d_gene: TRBD2; CDR3aa: CASSPLTSGIAKNIQYF; CDR3nt: TGTGCCAGCAGCCCATTGACTAGCGGAATAGCCAAAAACATTCAGTACTTC
abundance: NA; v_gene: TRBV6-2/TRBV6-3; j_gene: TRBJ2-4; d_gene: TRBD1; CDR3aa: CASNQRQGARQQYF; CDR3nt: TGTGCCAGCAATCAAAGACAGGGGGCCCGCCAGCAGTACTTC
abundance: once; v_gene: TRBV5-8; j_gene: TRBJ1-2; d_gene: NA; CDR3aa: CASSSALASWGYTF; CDR3nt: TGTGCCAGCAGCTCCGCGTTAGCTAGTTGGGGCTACACCTTC
abundance: few; v_gene: TRBV11-2; j_gene: TRBJ2-7; d_gene: NA; CDR3aa: CASSTTYQQYF; CDR3nt: TGTGCCAGCAGCACCACCTACCAGCAGTACTTC
abundance: NA; v_gene: TRBV5-1; j_gene: TRBJ2-1; d_gene: NA; CDR3aa: CASSLTAVNEQFF; CDR3nt: TGCGCCAGCAGCTTAACGGCAGTCAATGAGCAGTTCTTC
abundance: NA; v_gene: TRBV6-5; j_gene: TRBJ1-4; d_gene: TRBD1; CDR3aa: CASSYTTGAGEKLFF; CDR3nt: TGTGCCAGCAGTTACACGACAGGGGCCGGGGAAAAACTGTTTTTT
abundance: few; v_gene: TRBV5-1; j_gene: TRBJ2-7; d_gene: NA; CDR3aa: CASSWTQTYEQYF; CDR3nt: TGCGCCAGCAGCTGGACGCAAACCTACGAGCAGTACTTC
abundance: few; v_gene: TRBV7-2; j_gene: TRBJ2-7; d_gene: TRBD2; CDR3aa: CASSRRSGTSGGVYEQYF; CDR3nt: TGTGCCAGCAGCCGAAGATCCGGGACTAGCGGGGGTGTCTACGAGCAGTACTTC
abundance: NA; v_gene: TRBV6-5; j_gene: TRBJ2-1; d_gene: NA; CDR3aa: CASRYDRGSYNEQFF; CDR3nt: TGTGCCAGCAGGTACGACAGAGGCTCCTACAATGAGCAGTTCTTC
abundance: NA; v_gene: TRBV5-5; j_gene: TRBJ2-5; d_gene: TRBD1; CDR3aa: CASNRGTGETQYF; CDR3nt: TGTGCCAGCAACAGGGGGACAGGAGAGACCCAGTACTTC
abundance: NA; v_gene: TRBV5-1; j_gene: TRBJ2-5; d_gene: NA; CDR3aa: CASSLNLPPETQYF; CDR3nt: TGCGCCAGCAGCTTGAATCTTCCTCCAGAGACCCAGTACTTC
abundance: NA; v_gene: TRBV18; j_gene: TRBJ2-7; d_gene: NA; CDR3aa: CASSPPAAGSEEQYF; CDR3nt: TGTGCCAGCTCACCGCCAGCTGCAGGGTCGGAGGAGCAGTACTTC
abundance: NA; v_gene: TRBV18; j_gene: TRBJ2-5; d_gene: TRBD1; CDR3aa: CASSPTTGLRETQYF; CDR3nt: TGTGCCAGCTCACCGACGACAGGGCTGAGGGAGACCCAGTACTTC
abundance: NA; v_gene: TRBV6-2/TRBV6-3; j_gene: TRBJ2-1; d_gene: TRBD2; CDR3aa: CASSYSGGTSGRNEQFF; CDR3nt: TGTGCCAGCAGTTACTCGGGGGGGACTAGCGGGAGAAATGAGCAGTTCTTC
abundance: NA; v_gene: TRBV27; j_gene: TRBJ2-1; d_gene: NA; CDR3aa: CASKWGAYNEQFF; CDR3nt: TGTGCCAGCAAGTGGGGGGCATACAATGAGCAGTTCTTC
abundance: NA; v_gene: TRBV5-1; j_gene: TRBJ2-7; d_gene: TRBD2; CDR3aa: CASSFLTSGALLDEQYF; CDR3nt: TGCGCCAGCAGCTTCTTAACTAGCGGGGCCTTACTGGATGAGCAGTACTTC
abundance: NA; v_gene: TRBV5-1; j_gene: TRBJ2-7; d_gene: TRBD2; CDR3aa: CASSRTSGVSGYEQYF; CDR3nt: TGCGCCAGCAGCCGGACTAGCGGGGTATCGGGGTATGAGCAGTACTTC
abundance: few; v_gene: TRBV20-1; j_gene: TRBJ2-1; d_gene: TRBD1; CDR3aa: CSAGQGALNEQFF; CDR3nt: TGCAGTGCCGGACAGGGGGCTCTCAATGAGCAGTTCTTC
abundance: few; v_gene: TRBV12-3/TRBV12-4; j_gene: TRBJ2-3; d_gene: NA; CDR3aa: CASSLKGAPTDTQYF; CDR3nt: TGTGCCAGCAGTTTAAAGGGAGCCCCCACAGATACGCAGTATTTT
abundance: NA; v_gene: TRBV9; j_gene: TRBJ2-3; d_gene: NA; CDR3aa: CASSVDPATQYF; CDR3nt: TGTGCCAGCAGCGTAGATCCTGCTACGCAGTATTTT
abundance: NA; v_gene: TRBV10-1; j_gene: TRBJ2-1; d_gene: TRBD1; CDR3aa: CASSEPAGTGVIDEQFF; CDR3nt: TGCGCCAGCAGTGAGCCCGCCGGGACAGGGGTGATCGATGAGCAGTTCTTC
abundance: few; v_gene: TRBV20-1; j_gene: TRBJ2-1; d_gene: TRBD2; CDR3aa: CSARSRTSRSYNEQFF; CDR3nt: TGCAGTGCTCGGTCCCGGACTAGCCGCTCCTACAATGAGCAGTTCTTC